One sample yielded the 18 T cell receptor beta chains listed below, sequenced in a study of cytotoxic CD8 clonotypes in ibrutinib-treated CLL. Clones were read by immunoSEQ multiplex PCR, and TCRdb kept only the in-frame ones, dropping some. The sample gives 6,000 or so clones, around 79% of which show up once; 4% to 5% is in the top ten. Sequencing used PBMCs, obtained before ibrutinib treatment. These receptors were collected from a human donor with chronic lymphocytic leukemia.

Only a few counts were recorded for this clone. V is TRBV19 and J is TRBJ1-4; D gene uncertain. CDR1 and CDR2 (germline): LNHDA, SQIVND (reference sequence). The CDR3 is 14 residues long. V lost 5 bases and J lost 4, with 11 bases in between. This CDR3 is CASSLPGGNEKLFF. The CDR3 DNA is TGTGCCAGTAGTCTGCCAGGCGGTAATGAAAAACTGTTTTTT.

The chain carries TRBV29-1 and TRBJ1-5; 8 positions match TRBD1. The CDR3 runs to 14 residues. J lost 0 bases, V lost 7 bases, and 5 bases had no gene match. The germline CDR1 and CDR2 sequences are SQVTM and ANQGSEA. The CDR3 reads CSASGTGSNQPQHF. The CDR3 coding sequence is TGCAGCGCCAGCGGGACAGGTAGCAATCAGCCCCAGCATTTT. The complete variable domain, with remaining parts taken from reference TRBV29-1 and TRBJ1-5, reads SAVISQKPSRDICQRGTSLTIQCQVDSQVTMMFWYRQQPGQSLTLIATANQGSEATYESGFVIDKFPISRPNLTFSTLTVSNMSPEDSSIYLCSASGTGSNQPQHFGDGTRLSIL.

The CDR3 DNA sequence: TGCGCCAGCAGCCAAGCGGGGGGGCTCCCGGGGCAGCCCCAGCATTTT. Its translation is CASSQAGGLPGQPQHF. The chain recombines TRBV4-1 with TRBJ1-5; TRBD1 is a possible D gene (6 bases). The CDR3 contains 16 residues. Between the trimmed V and J ends, which lost 1 base and 7 bases, there was a span of 17 bases. Germline V gene lookup returns CDR1 MGHRA and CDR2 YSYEKL.

The chain combines TRBV18 with TRBJ2-5; a weak D match, TRBD1 (6 bases). The germline gives CDR1 KGHSH, CDR2 LQKENI. CDR3 length: 13 amino acids. With 7 bases removed from V and 3 bases from J, the gap between germline ends came to 12 bases. The CDR3 DNA sequence: TGTGCCAGCTTTCGGACAGTTAAAGAGACCCAGTACTTC. It yields the protein CASFRTVKETQYF.

The V and J genes are TRBV7-9 and TRBJ2-1, with 7 nucleotides matching TRBD2. This CDR3 contains 16 residues. J lost 3 bases, V lost 2 bases, and 7 bases had no gene match. Germline CDR1 is SEHNR and CDR2 is FQNEAQ (reference sequence). CDR3 loop: CASSLSAGEDYNEQFF. As DNA, the CDR3 is TGTGCCAGCAGCTTATCGGCGGGAGAAGACTACAATGAGCAGTTCTTC.

This chain links TRBV28 with TRBJ2-3; 9 bases are shared with TRBD2. Looked up from germline, CDR1 is MDHEN and CDR2 is SYDVKM. V was clipped by 1 base and J by 0 bases; unmatched bases: 2. The CDR3 runs to 16 residues. For the CDR3, the DNA is TGTGCCAGCAGTTTATCTACTAGCGGGAGCACAGATACGCAGTATTTT. It translates to CASSLSTSGSTDTQYF. The whole variable domain, filled in from reference TRBV28 and TRBJ2-3, reads DVKVTQSSRYLVKRTGEKVFLECVQDMDHENMFWYRQDPGLGLRLIYFSYDVKMKEKGDIPEGYSVSREKKERFSLILESASTNQTSMYLCASSLSTSGSTDTQYFGPGTRLTVL.

V and J are TRBV19 and TRBJ1-5; possible D gene TRBD1, 6 bases. V shed 3 bases and J shed 5 bases, with 8 bases lying between them. The CDR3 has 13 residues. Germline V gene data show CDR1 as LNHDA and CDR2 as SQIVND (reference sequence). The CDR3 region is CASSITGYQPQHF. DNA of the CDR3: TGTGCCAGTAGTATTACAGGGTATCAGCCCCAGCATTTT.

The rearrangement uses TRBV6-5 and TRBJ1-5; D ambiguous. Germline V CDR1 and CDR2: MNHEY, SVGAGI. Trimming cost V 6 bases and J 11 bases, with 17 bases left between them. The CDR3 totals 13 residues. CDR3 coding DNA: TGTGCCAGCAGCACACCGCGGAGTTCGACCCAGCATTTT. Residues: CASSTPRSSTQHF.

Only a few counts were recorded for this clone. V gene TRBV7-2 combines with J gene TRBJ1-2, with D tentatively TRBD1 (5 bases). The germline V and J ends were trimmed by 3 bases and 7 bases, with 15 bases remaining between them. Germline V lookup: CDR1 SGHTA, CDR2 FQGNSA. This CDR3 comprises 14 residues. CDR3 bases: TGTGCCAGCAGCTTCGAATCGGGGAGGGGTGGCTACACCTTC. Protein sequence: CASSFESGRGGYTF.

The rearrangement uses TRBV5-1 and TRBJ1-2; D gene unclear. CDR1 SGHRS and CDR2 YFSETQ come from the germline V gene. V was clipped by 4 bases and J by 0 bases, with 10 bases between them. This CDR3 region has 14 residues. CDR3 sequence reads: CASSTAVSNYGYTF. The DNA of the CDR3 is TGCGCCAGCAGCACAGCGGTCTCTAACTATGGCTACACCTTC.

In this sample, this clone turned up a few times. The rearrangement joins TRBV5-4 to TRBJ2-1; 9 bases are a match to TRBD2. The CDR3 is 16 amino acids. V was clipped by 0 bases and J by 10 bases; unmatched bases: 11. Germline loops: CDR1 SGHNT, CDR2 YYREEE (reference sequence). DNA for the CDR3: TGTGCCAGCAGCTTGGGTGGCGGGGGGGGAAAGGTGGAGCAGTTCTTC. This sequence encodes CASSLGGGGGKVEQFF.

The CDR3 bases are TGTGCCAGCAGTTTAGGAGGCGCAGGCGCGACCTTGGCAGGCTACACCTTC. Translated: CASSLGGAGATLAGYTF. The chain employs TRBV28 and TRBJ1-2, with D uncertain. CDR1 and CDR2 from the germline V gene are MDHEN and SYDVKM. The V end was cut by 2 bases, the J end by 8 bases, with 24 bases between. There are 17 residues in the CDR3.

The sample holds one count of this clone. This chain joins TRBV19 and TRBJ2-1; TRBD1 matches at 10 bases. The CDR3 spans 12 residues. The germline gives CDR1 LNHDA, CDR2 SQIVND (reference sequence). CDR3 nucleotides: TGTGCGACCGGGACAGGGGCGGGGGAGCAGTTCTTC. Protein product: CATGTGAGEQFF.

CDR3 protein: CASSAGWDQPQHF. The CDR3 DNA reads as TGTGCCAGCAGTGCAGGCTGGGATCAGCCCCAGCATTTT. This rearrangement joins TRBV2 to TRBJ1-5; D ambiguous. The length of the CDR3 is 13 residues. V was trimmed by 4 bases and J by 5 bases, leaving 9 bases between them. Germline CDR1 reads SNHLY; CDR2 reads FYNNEI.

The chain combines TRBV28 with TRBJ2-7; 8 positions agree with TRBD1. The CDR3 has 13 residues. The germline V gene has CDR1 MDHEN and CDR2 SYDVKM. With 6 bases clipped from V and 6 bases from J, the junction kept 7 bases outside the gene matches. CDR3 DNA: TGTGCCAGCAGGCGGACAGGGCTAAGCGAGCAGTACTTC. Translated: CASRRTGLSEQYF. Full variable domain (missing parts from reference TRBV28 and TRBJ2-7): DVKVTQSSRYLVKRTGEKVFLECVQDMDHENMFWYRQDPGLGLRLIYFSYDVKMKEKGDIPEGYSVSREKKERFSLILESASTNQTSMYLCASRRTGLSEQYFGPGTRLTVT.

Here the CDR3 DNA reads TGTGCCAGCAGTGGACACCCCCCCACAGATACGCAGTATTTT. Its translation: CASSGHPPTDTQYF. The J gene is TRBJ2-3, the V gene TRBV6-4, with D unclear. This CDR3 comprises 14 residues. Deletions cut 4 bases from V and 2 bases from J, with 10 bases between. Per germline, CDR1 MRHNA and CDR2 SNTAGT.

The V call is TRBV9, the J call TRBJ1-5; 7 bases are shared with TRBD1. J was trimmed by 3 bases and V by 1 base; bases with no gene match: 4. Germline V gives CDR1 SGDLS, CDR2 YYNGEE. CDR3 length: 15 amino acids. The CDR3 DNA follows: TGTGCCAGCAGCGTAACAGGGGAGTTCAATCAGCCCCAGCATTTT. Its translation: CASSVTGEFNQPQHF.

Only a few counts were recorded for this clone. The chain carries TRBV4-1 and TRBJ1-5; D is unresolved. Germline V gene data show CDR1 as MGHRA and CDR2 as YSYEKL. Trimming cost V 0 bases and J 2 bases, with 8 bases left between them. CDR3 length: 15 residues. The CDR3 nucleotides read TGCGCCAGCAGCCAAGAGGGTGTCGGCAATCAGCCCCAGCATTTT. It codes for CASSQEGVGNQPQHF.